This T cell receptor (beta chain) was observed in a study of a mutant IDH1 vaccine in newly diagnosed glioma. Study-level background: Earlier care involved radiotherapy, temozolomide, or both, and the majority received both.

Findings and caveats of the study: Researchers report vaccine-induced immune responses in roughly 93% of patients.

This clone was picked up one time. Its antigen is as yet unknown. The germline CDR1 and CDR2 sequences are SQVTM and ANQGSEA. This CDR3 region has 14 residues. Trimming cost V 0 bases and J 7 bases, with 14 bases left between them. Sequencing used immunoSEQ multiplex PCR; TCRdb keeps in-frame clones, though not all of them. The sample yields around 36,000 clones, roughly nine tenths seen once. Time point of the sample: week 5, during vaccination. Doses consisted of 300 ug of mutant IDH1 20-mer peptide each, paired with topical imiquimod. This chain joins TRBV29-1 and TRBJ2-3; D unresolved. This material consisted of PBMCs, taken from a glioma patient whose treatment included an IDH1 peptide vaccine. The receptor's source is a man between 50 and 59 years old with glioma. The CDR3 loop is CSVEEWAGPNTQYF. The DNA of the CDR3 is TGCAGCGTTGAAGAGTGGGCCGGGCCGAATACGCAGTATTTT.